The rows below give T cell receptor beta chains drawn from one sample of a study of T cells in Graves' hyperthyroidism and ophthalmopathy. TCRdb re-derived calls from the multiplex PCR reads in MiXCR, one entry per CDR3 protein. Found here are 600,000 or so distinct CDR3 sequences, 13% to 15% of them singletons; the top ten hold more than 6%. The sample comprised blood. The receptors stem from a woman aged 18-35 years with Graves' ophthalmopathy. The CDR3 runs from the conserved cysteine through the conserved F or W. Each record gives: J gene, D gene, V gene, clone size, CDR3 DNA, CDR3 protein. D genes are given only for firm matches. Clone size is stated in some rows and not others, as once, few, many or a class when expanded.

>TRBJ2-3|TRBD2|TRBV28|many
TGTGCCAGCAGCCAATCTAGCGGAGATACGCAGTATTTT
CASSQSSGDTQYF
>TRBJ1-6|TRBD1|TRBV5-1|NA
TGCGCCAGCAGCTCACGGACAGGGAGCTCCTATAATTCACCCCTCCACTTT
CASSSRTGSSYNSPLHF
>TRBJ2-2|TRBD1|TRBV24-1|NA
TGTGCCACCAGTGAGCAGACAGGGAGTAGGACCGGGGAGCTGTTTTTT
CATSEQTGSRTGELFF
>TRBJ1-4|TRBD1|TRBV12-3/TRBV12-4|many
TGTGCCAGCACTCGAAAAACCTCCCGACAGGGGGGAGTAGAAAAACTGTTTTTT
CASTRKTSRQGGVEKLFF
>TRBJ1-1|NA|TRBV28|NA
TGTGCCAGCAGTTTCGGCGGCCCGGGTGGTGGGAACACTGAAGCTTTCTTT
CASSFGGPGGGNTEAFF
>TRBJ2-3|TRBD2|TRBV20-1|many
TGCAGTGCTAGAGATCAAGCGGGACCTTCAGCGAACCCAGATACGCAGTATTTT
CSARDQAGPSANPDTQYF
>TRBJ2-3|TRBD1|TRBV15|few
TGTGCCACCAGCCTGGGACAGTTTACCGCCACAGATACGCAGTATTTT
CATSLGQFTATDTQYF
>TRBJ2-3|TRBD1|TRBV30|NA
TGTGCCTGGAACGGACAGGGTTACGGCACAGATACGCAGTATTTT
CAWNGQGYGTDTQYF
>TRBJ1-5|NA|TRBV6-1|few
TGTGCCAGCAAGAGGACAGATAATCAGCCCCAGCATTTT
CASKRTDNQPQHF
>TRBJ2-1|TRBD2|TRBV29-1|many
TGCAGCGTTGAGACAGCGGGAAGTAAGGCCTACAATGAGCAGTTCTTC
CSVETAGSKAYNEQFF
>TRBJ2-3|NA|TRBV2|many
TGTGCCAGCAGTGGGAGGGGGCCCGGGCCCACAGATACGCAGTATTTT
CASSGRGPGPTDTQYF
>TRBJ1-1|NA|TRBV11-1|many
TGTGCCAGCAGCTCCAACATGAACACTGAAGCTTTCTTT
CASSSNMNTEAFF
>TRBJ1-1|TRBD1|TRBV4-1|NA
TGCGCCAGCAGCCAATATTGGGGGACAGGGGGGAACGCTGAAGCTTTCTTT
CASSQYWGTGGNAEAFF
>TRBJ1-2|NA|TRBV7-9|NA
TGTGCCAGCAGCTTAGGTTCCGACCCCCCCGACTATGGCTACACCTTC
CASSLGSDPPDYGYTF